The present T cell receptor beta chain was sequenced within a study of T cells expressing NK-cell markers. Study-level information: One of the eight sequenced donors was seronegative, whereas the other seven were HCMV-seropositive.

General study findings and limits: Leadership of the CD3+CD56-NKG2C+ fraction also belonged to these clonotypes in a handful of donors.

CDR3 size: 16 residues. CDR1 SEHNR and CDR2 FQNEAQ come from the germline V gene (reference sequence). On this clonotype: As yet, its antigen is unknown.

Generation of TCR beta cDNA was performed by 5'RACE template switching incorporating UMIs. TCRdb re-analyzed the 5' RACE reads; it lists each CDR3 protein once, without DNA. Its table lists under 500,000 distinct CDR3 sequences. The clonotype originates from a woman aged 18-69 years in good health. V is TRBV7-9 and J is TRBJ2-1; TCRdb indicates TRBD1, and absent DNA this call remains unverified. The sample was blood T cells: a sorted CD56 or NKG2C T cell subset, CD4+ or CD8+ T cells, or bulk PBMC T cells (not recorded which). The CDR3 reads CASSALGSRGDNEQFF.